A selection of T cell receptor beta chains follows, all from one sample in a study of cytotoxic CD8 clonotypes in ibrutinib-treated CLL. Clones were read by immunoSEQ multiplex PCR, and TCRdb kept only the in-frame ones, dropping some. Seen here are 140,000 to 150,000 clones, 76% observed once, and the top ten hold about 5%. Sequenced here: PBMCs, sampled after 24 months of ibrutinib treatment. The receptor source for this set is a human donor with chronic lymphocytic leukemia. Each CDR3 is given with its conserved first and last residue. A D gene is named only where the DNA matches it firmly. Rows may omit the clone size; those that give it use once, few, many or a size class.

TGTGCCAGCAGGCCGGCCGGTAGCTATGGCTACACCTTC	CASRPAGSYGYTF	-	-	TRBV5-8	TRBJ1-2
TGTGCCAGCAGTAACGACATTTCTCCGCACAATGAGCAGTTCTTC	CASSNDISPHNEQFF	-	-	TRBV6-5	TRBJ2-1
TGTGCCAGCAGCCTGATCGGTCAGGGAAACACCGGGGAGCTGTTTTTT	CASSLIGQGNTGELFF	-	-	TRBV4-2	TRBJ2-2
TGTGCCAGCAGCGTCTTAGGGGGGAAGTCCTACAATGAGCAGTTCTTC	CASSVLGGKSYNEQFF	-	-	TRBV9	TRBJ2-1
TGTGCCAGCAGTTTCGACGGGACCCAGTACTTC	CASSFDGTQYF	-	-	TRBV27	TRBJ2-5
TGTGCCAGCAGTCCAACCAACAATGAGCAGTTCTTC	CASSPTNNEQFF	-	-	TRBV13	TRBJ2-1
TGTGCCAGCAGCTTAGGGACAAACCAAGAGACCCAGTACTTC	CASSLGTNQETQYF	-	-	TRBV7-6	TRBJ2-5
TGCGCCAGGGGGGGTAGGCAGGCCTATGGCTACACCTTC	CARGGRQAYGYTF	-	-	TRBV10-1	TRBJ1-2
TGTGCTAGCCGGAGTAGCGGGGGAAGCACAGATACGCAGTATTTT	CASRSSGGSTDTQYF	-	TRBD2	TRBV12-5	TRBJ2-3
TGTGCCAGCAGTTTATCGACCCGGACAGGGCAGGGGGAGCAGTTCTTC	CASSLSTRTGQGEQFF	-	TRBD1	TRBV28	TRBJ2-1
TGTGCCAGCATGGGCAGGTCCCCTACGGTGCAGTACTTC	CASMGRSPTVQYF	-	-	TRBV6-5	TRBJ2-7
TGTGCCACCAGCAGGGATAATCAGCCCCAGCATTTT	CATSRDNQPQHF	large	-	TRBV15	TRBJ1-5
TGTGCCAGCAGCTTGGCCGGGGCAGCCTCGGGTGGAAAACTGTTTTTT	CASSLAGAASGGKLFF	-	-	TRBV5-6	TRBJ1-4
TGTGCCAGCAGTCCCCTAGCGGGGGAAGACAATGAGCAGTTCTTC	CASSPLAGEDNEQFF	-	TRBD2	TRBV2	TRBJ2-1
TGCGCCAGCAGCCAAGAGGCGGGACAGGGGCATGGCTACACCTTC	CASSQEAGQGHGYTF	-	TRBD1	TRBV4-3	TRBJ1-2
TGTGCCAGCAGCCCCGGGCCTACGAACACCGGGGAGCTGTTTTTT	CASSPGPTNTGELFF	few	-	TRBV9	TRBJ2-2
TGTGCCAGCTCACCAGGGGGCCAGGGCAATCCCTACGAGCAGTACTTC	CASSPGGQGNPYEQYF	once	-	TRBV18	TRBJ2-7
TGTGCCAGCTCCACCCAGGGAGGCAATCAGCCCCAGCATTTT	CASSTQGGNQPQHF	-	-	TRBV19	TRBJ1-5
TGCAGTGCTAGAGATGGGAGGGAGCAGTACTTC	CSARDGREQYF	-	-	TRBV20-1	TRBJ2-7
TGTGCCATCAGTGAGTCGACAGTGTTGGCGGGGGGGCCTCGTGAGACCCAGTACTTC	CAISESTVLAGGPRETQYF	-	TRBD2	TRBV10-3	TRBJ2-5
TGTGCCAGCAGTTACGGCATGAACACTGAAGCTTTCTTT	CASSYGMNTEAFF	-	-	TRBV6-6	TRBJ1-1
TGCGCCAGCAGCCTGACCGCCGGGGTCTCCACAGATACGCAGTATTTT	CASSLTAGVSTDTQYF	-	-	TRBV5-1	TRBJ2-3
TGTGCCAGCGGGCTAGCGCAATACAATGAGCAGTTCTTC	CASGLAQYNEQFF	-	-	TRBV11-2	TRBJ2-1
TGTGCCAGCAGCCACCCGACCCAGACTAGCGCGGATACGCAGTATTTT	CASSHPTQTSADTQYF	few	TRBD2	TRBV5-4	TRBJ2-3
TGTGCCAGCAGTGAAGCCGGGGAGACCCAGTACTTC	CASSEAGETQYF	-	-	TRBV6-1	TRBJ2-5
TGTGCCAGCAGCTTAGCCCAGGGGGGCCCAGATACGCAGTATTTT	CASSLAQGGPDTQYF	-	-	TRBV7-9	TRBJ2-3
TGTGCCAGCAGCTTGGCCGGGGTAGCGCTCAGTCGGACAGATACGCAGTATTTT	CASSLAGVALSRTDTQYF	-	-	TRBV5-4	TRBJ2-3
TGTGCCTGGAGTGTGCGACCCCTCAACACCGGGGAGCTGTTTTTT	CAWSVRPLNTGELFF	-	-	TRBV30	TRBJ2-2
TGTGCCAGCAGCTTAGTCCAGTACACTGAAGCTTTCTTT	CASSLVQYTEAFF	-	-	TRBV7-3	TRBJ1-1
TGTGCCAGCTCGGGACCTCAAGAGACCCAGTACTTC	CASSGPQETQYF	few	-	TRBV18	TRBJ2-5
TGTGCCAGCAGAACCAGGGGGGCGGCTGGAAACACCATATATTTT	CASRTRGAAGNTIYF	few	TRBD1	TRBV11-2	TRBJ1-3
TGTGCCAGTACCCCACAGGGAACAGATACGCAGTATTTT	CASTPQGTDTQYF	-	-	TRBV19	TRBJ2-3
TGCGCCAGCAGCCAAGCACCGGGCCGAAACACCATATATTTT	CASSQAPGRNTIYF	-	-	TRBV4-3	TRBJ1-3
TGCGCCAGCAGCGTGACCACGACAGGCGTCCGGGACTATGGCTACACCTTC	CASSVTTTGVRDYGYTF	-	-	TRBV5-1	TRBJ1-2